These T cell receptor beta chains were read from a single sample in a study of T cells in Graves' hyperthyroidism and ophthalmopathy. TCRdb re-derived calls from the multiplex PCR reads in MiXCR, one entry per CDR3 protein. The table lists about 690,000 distinct CDR3 sequences, approximately 15% of them singletons. The sample consisted of blood. Receptors were obtained from a man between 45 and 60 years old with Graves' hyperthyroidism. Each CDR3 is given with its conserved first and last residue. D genes are given only for firm matches. Rows may omit the clone size; those that give it use once, few, many or a size class.

cdr3_length | d_call | j_call | v_call | clone_size | cdr3_nt | cdr3_aa
16 | TRBD1 | TRBJ1-2 | TRBV18 | few | TGTGCCAGCTCACCGACCCCCGGGACAGGGGGTTATGGCTACACCTTC | CASSPTPGTGGYGYTF
15 | . | TRBJ1-5 | TRBV11-2 | many | TGTGCCAGCAGCTTAGATAAGTATAGCAATCAGCCCCAGCATTTT | CASSLDKYSNQPQHF
16 | . | TRBJ2-2 | TRBV28 | many | TGTGCCAGCAGTTTCTCCTGGCGGGACCTCACCGGGGAGCTGTTTTTT | CASSFSWRDLTGELFF
15 | TRBD1 | TRBJ1-4 | TRBV2 | few | TGTGCCAGCAGTCGGACAGGGCGAGAAGATGAAAAACTGTTTTTT | CASSRTGREDEKLFF
14 | TRBD2 | TRBJ2-7 | TRBV6-2/TRBV6-3 | few | TGTGCCAGCAGTCGTAGCGGGAACTCCTACGAGCAGTACTTC | CASSRSGNSYEQYF
12 | . | TRBJ2-7 | TRBV2 | many | TGTGCCAGCAGGACCCTAGACTACGAGCAGTACTTC | CASRTLDYEQYF
14 | TRBD1 | TRBJ1-5 | TRBV16 | few | TGTGCCAGCAGCTCCGGGACAGAAAATCAGCCCCAGCATTTT | CASSSGTENQPQHF
13 | . | TRBJ1-2 | TRBV10-3 | many | TGTGCCATCACCGAGGACGAGGACTATGGCTACACCTTC | CAITEDEDYGYTF
15 | TRBD1 | TRBJ1-2 | TRBV18 | many | TGTGCCAGCTCACCAGGGACAGGGGACAACTATGGCTACACCTTC | CASSPGTGDNYGYTF
15 | . | TRBJ1-2 | TRBV28 | many | TGTGCCAGCAGTGAACTACAGGGTACTGACTATGGCTACACCTTC | CASSELQGTDYGYTF
15 | . | TRBJ1-2 | TRBV27 | many | TGTGCCAGCAGCTCCACAACGGGGAGGGACTATGGCTACACCTTC | CASSSTTGRDYGYTF
18 | . | TRBJ2-1 | TRBV18 | many | TGTGCCAGCTCACACGACCCTTCCCGGGACGGCCCCTACAATGAGCAGTTCTTC | CASSHDPSRDGPYNEQFF
18 | TRBD2 | TRBJ2-1 | TRBV11-2 | many | TGTGCCAGCAGCTTGGGGATAGGACTAGCGGGTTTCGACAATGAGCAGTTCTTC | CASSLGIGLAGFDNEQFF
12 | TRBD1 | TRBJ1-5 | TRBV12-3/TRBV12-4 | few | TGTGCCAGCACGGACAGGAATCAGCCCCAGCATTTT | CASTDRNQPQHF
14 | . | TRBJ2-7 | TRBV7-2 | few | TGTGCCAGCAGCCCACTGGGGCCATCCTACGAGCAGTACTTC | CASSPLGPSYEQYF
12 | TRBD1 | TRBJ1-3 | TRBV7-9 | . | TGTGCCAGCGGACAGGGGGGGGACACCATATATTTT | CASGQGGDTIYF
13 | . | TRBJ1-1 | TRBV30 | few | TGTGCCTGGAGTGTCAGCATGAACACTGAAGCTTTCTTT | CAWSVSMNTEAFF
11 | . | TRBJ2-7 | TRBV30 | few | TGTGCCTGGAGCCCTGATGGCGAGCAGTACTTC | CAWSPDGEQYF
13 | . | TRBJ1-3 | TRBV29-1 | . | TGCAGCGTTGAGGAGTTTTCTGGAAACACCATATATTTT | CSVEEFSGNTIYF
14 | . | TRBJ2-1 | TRBV28 | many | TGTGCCAGCAGTTACCCTGGACGGACCAATGAGCAGTTCTTC | CASSYPGRTNEQFF
10 | . | TRBJ2-5 | TRBV20-1 | . | TGCAGTGCTATGGAAGAGACCCAGTACTTC | CSAMEETQYF
15 | . | TRBJ1-4 | TRBV2 | many | TGTGCCAGCAGTTTAGGACGGAGAACTAATGAAAAACTGTTTTTT | CASSLGRRTNEKLFF
13 | . | TRBJ2-7 | TRBV29-1 | few | TGCAGCGTTGAAGATCAAGGGAACTACGAGCAGTACTTC | CSVEDQGNYEQYF
15 | TRBD2 | TRBJ2-7 | TRBV19 | . | TGTGCCAGTAGTAGCGGGAGGTCTTCCCCCTACGAGCAGTACTTC | CASSSGRSSPYEQYF
19 | TRBD2 | TRBJ2-4 | TRBV7-9 | many | TGTGCCAGCAGCACCGGGACTATGAATCCAGGTTTAGCCAAAAACATTCAGTACTTC | CASSTGTMNPGLAKNIQYF
16 | . | TRBJ2-1 | TRBV7-9 | few | TGTGCCTGCAGCTTAGGCCGACAGCACTCCTACAATGAGCAGTTCTTC | CACSLGRQHSYNEQFF
15 | . | TRBJ2-1 | TRBV7-9 | many | TGTGCCAGCAGCGATGACCGTGACTCCTACAATGAGCAGTTCTTC | CASSDDRDSYNEQFF
13 | . | TRBJ2-1 | TRBV29-1 | . | TGCAGCGTCGACCTTTTATCCTACAATGAGCAGTTCTTC | CSVDLLSYNEQFF
15 | . | TRBJ2-5 | TRBV7-9 | few | TGTGCCAGCAGCCGCCTCGGGGCCGAGGGGGAGACCCAGTACTTC | CASSRLGAEGETQYF
16 | TRBD2 | TRBJ2-2 | TRBV19 | few | TGTGCCAGTAACGACGGCTCTAGCGGGAAAACCGGGGAGCTGTTTTTT | CASNDGSSGKTGELFF
15 | TRBD1 | TRBJ1-5 | TRBV28 | . | TGTGCCAGCAGTGCCGACAGGGGTTACAATCAGCCCCAGCATTTT | CASSADRGYNQPQHF
14 | . | TRBJ1-6 | TRBV2 | many | TGTGCCAGCAGTCCCGGACAGAACGATTCACCCCTCCACTTT | CASSPGQNDSPLHF
13 | . | TRBJ2-5 | TRBV18 | many | TGTGCCAGCTCACCACCGAGGAGAGAGACCCAGTACTTC | CASSPPRRETQYF
11 | . | TRBJ1-1 | TRBV3-1 | . | TGTGCCCGCAGCCGCGGCCTTGGGGCTTTCTTT | CARSRGLGAFF
13 | . | TRBJ1-5 | TRBV20-1 | . | TGCAGTGCTATTCGCCGCTTGGAGGAGCCCCAGCATTTT | CSAIRRLEEPQHF
14 | . | TRBJ1-1 | TRBV5-1 | many | TGCGCCAGCAGCTTGGACAGAATGGAGACTGAAGCTTTCTTT | CASSLDRMETEAFF
15 | . | TRBJ1-1 | TRBV15 | . | TGTGCCACCAGCAGAGATCGTATGGTTAGGCCTGAAGCTTTCTTT | CATSRDRMVRPEAFF
17 | . | TRBJ2-1 | TRBV28 | many | TGTGCCAGCAGTTTGCGGACAGTTTACAACTCCTACAATGAGCAGTTCTTC | CASSLRTVYNSYNEQFF
14 | . | TRBJ2-1 | TRBV24-1 | . | TGTGCCACCAGTGATACGGCAGGGGGGAATGAGCAGTTCTTC | CATSDTAGGNEQFF
13 | . | TRBJ2-5 | TRBV10-2 | few | TGCGCCAGCAGGGAGACAGTACAAGAGACCCAGTACTTC | CASRETVQETQYF
14 | . | TRBJ2-7 | TRBV5-1 | few | TGCGCCAGCAGCTTGGGGGTAACACCTTACGAGCAGTACTTC | CASSLGVTPYEQYF
12 | TRBD1 | TRBJ2-1 | TRBV29-1 | many | TGCAGCGTCAAACGACAGGGTTATGAGCAGTTCTTC | CSVKRQGYEQFF
15 | . | TRBJ2-1 | TRBV24-1 | many | TGTGCCACCAGTGATCGACAGAGAAGCTACAATGAGCAGTTCTTC | CATSDRQRSYNEQFF
14 | TRBD2 | TRBJ2-1 | TRBV20-1 | . | TGCAGTGCTAGAGGGACTAGCGCTAACAATGAGCAGTTCTTC | CSARGTSANNEQFF
15 | . | TRBJ1-6 | TRBV28 | many | TGTGCCAGCAGCCTCCCCCGCGGGGAGGGATCACCCCTCCACTTT | CASSLPRGEGSPLHF
16 | TRBD1 | TRBJ2-3 | TRBV5-1 | few | TGCGCCAGCAGCCCCAGACAGGGGGCAGTAACAGATACGCAGTATTTT | CASSPRQGAVTDTQYF
19 | TRBD1 | TRBJ1-1 | TRBV13 | few | TGTGCCAGCAGCTTAACTGGTGACAGACCCCAAGACAGGGACACTGAAGCTTTCTTT | CASSLTGDRPQDRDTEAFF
17 | TRBD1 | TRBJ2-7 | TRBV19 | few | TGTGCCAGTAGTAAAGGGCTCGGGACAGGATCCTCCTACGAGCAGTACTTC | CASSKGLGTGSSYEQYF
15 | TRBD1 | TRBJ2-4 | TRBV19 | . | TGTGCCAGTAGTATCCAAGGGACAGTTAGAAACATTCAGTACTTC | CASSIQGTVRNIQYF
15 | . | TRBJ2-7 | TRBV29-1 | many | TGCAGCGTTGAAGTAGGGGATCCCCTCTCCTACGAGCAGTACTTC | CSVEVGDPLSYEQYF
13 | TRBD1 | TRBJ2-1 | TRBV2 | . | TGTGCCAGCAGCCCGACAGGGAAGGGTGGGCAGTTCTTC | CASSPTGKGGQFF
14 | TRBD1 | TRBJ2-1 | TRBV2 | many | TGTGCCAGCAGTGGAACAGGGGGAAACAATGAGCAGTTCTTC | CASSGTGGNNEQFF